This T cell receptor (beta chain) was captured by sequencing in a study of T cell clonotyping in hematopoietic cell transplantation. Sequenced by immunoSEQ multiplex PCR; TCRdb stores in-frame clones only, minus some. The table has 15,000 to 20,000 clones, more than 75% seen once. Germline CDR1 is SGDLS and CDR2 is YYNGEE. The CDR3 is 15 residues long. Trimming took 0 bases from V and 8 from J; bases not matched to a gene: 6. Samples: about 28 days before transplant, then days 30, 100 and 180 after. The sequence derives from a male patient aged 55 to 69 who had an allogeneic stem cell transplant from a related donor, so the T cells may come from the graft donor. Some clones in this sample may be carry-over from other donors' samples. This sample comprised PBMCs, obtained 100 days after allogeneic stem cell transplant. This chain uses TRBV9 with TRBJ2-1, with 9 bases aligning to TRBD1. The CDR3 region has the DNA TGTGCCAGCAGCGTAGGGGACAGGGAATTGGATGAGCAGTTCTTC. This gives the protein CASSVGDRELDEQFF.